One and the same sample provided the 18 T cell receptor beta chains below, sequenced in a study of shared T cell receptors in the human thymus. Repertoires were generated with immunoSEQ multiplex PCR, while TCRdb's copy carries only in-frame clones and drops some. This table has about 730,000 clones, approximately 85% appearing once. The data also belong to a second study, concerning human thymus T cells.

Sample: thymocytes. The origin of the receptors is a girl under three years old with a congenital heart defect.

This chain uses TRBV6-1 with TRBJ2-4; the D is unclear. V was pared by 4 bases and J by 0 bases, with 13 bases between. The CDR3 sequence is 16 residues long. Per germline, CDR1 MNHNS and CDR2 SASEGT. CDR3 residues: CASSVLARRAKNIQYF. DNA of the CDR3: TGTGCCAGCAGTGTATTGGCGAGGAGAGCCAAAAACATTCAGTACTTC.

J is TRBJ2-1 and V is TRBV4-3, with D perhaps TRBD1 (6 bases). The CDR3 has 16 amino acids. Germline V gene lookup returns CDR1 LGHNA and CDR2 YSLEER. The V end was cut by 5 bases, the J end by 3 bases, with 17 bases between. The CDR3 loop is CASSGHRARFYNEQFF. In DNA, the CDR3 is TGCGCCAGCAGCGGACACAGGGCGAGGTTCTACAATGAGCAGTTCTTC.

The chain uses TRBV7-6 and TRBJ1-6; D may be TRBD1 (5 bases). CDR3 length equals 17 residues. Germline CDR1 and CDR2: SGHVS and FNYEAQ. With 2 bases removed from V and 7 bases from J, the gap between germline ends came to 18 bases. The CDR3 coding sequence is TGTGCCAGCAGCTTATTTCGGCCTAAGGGGCGAAATTCACCCCTCCACTTT. Translating it yields CASSLFRPKGRNSPLHF.

The rearrangement joins TRBV2 to TRBJ2-3; 7 bases line up with TRBD1. Germline V CDR1 and CDR2: SNHLY, FYNNEI. The length of the CDR3 is 15 residues. V lost 5 bases to trimming and J lost 6 bases; unmatched junction nucleotides: 11. For the CDR3, the DNA is TGTGCCAGCAGTCCAGAGGGACAGCCCGTGGATACGCAGTATTTT. Residues: CASSPEGQPVDTQYF.

This chain connects TRBV6-5 to TRBJ2-7; D is unclear. This CDR3 has 15 amino acids. V was pared by 3 bases and J by 2 bases, with 14 bases between. Germline V lookup: CDR1 MNHEY, CDR2 SVGAGI. The CDR3 spells CASSYSLLPAYEQYF. The CDR3, as DNA: TGTGCCAGCAGTTATTCTCTACTACCAGCCTACGAGCAGTACTTC.

This sequence joins TRBV6-5 and TRBJ2-1, with D possibly matching TRBD2 (6 bases). This CDR3 region has 15 residues. V was clipped by 6 bases and J by 8 bases, with 20 bases between them. Germline V gene sequence: CDR1 MNHEY, CDR2 SVGAGI. The CDR3 bases are TGTGCCAGCAGCATCCGGGACTCCGGGGTGGATGAGCAGTTCTTC. Its translation is CASSIRDSGVDEQFF.

The rearrangement uses TRBV5-1 and TRBJ1-6; TRBD1 aligns across 9 bases. V trimming: 0 bases; J trimming: 10 bases; junction bases outside the gene matches: 11. The length of the CDR3 is 17 residues. Germline lookup yields CDR1 SGHRS and CDR2 YFSETQ. CDR3 in DNA: TGCGCCAGCAGCTTGGCCCCCGACAGGGGGGGGGAGTCACCCCTCCACTTT. This codes for CASSLAPDRGGESPLHF.

The chain is built from TRBV28 and TRBJ1-1; D not certain. V shed 7 bases and J shed 0 bases, with 3 bases lying between them. The CDR3 has 11 amino acids. CDR1 and CDR2 (germline): MDHEN, SYDVKM. The CDR3 bases are TGTGCCAGCAACATGAACACTGAAGCTTTCTTT. This sequence encodes CASNMNTEAFF.

The chain carries TRBV5-6 and TRBJ1-1, with TRBD1 identical over 11 bases. The V and J ends lost 0 bases and 2 bases, in that order; junction bases with no gene match: 6. CDR3 length equals 17 residues. Germline values: CDR1 SGHDT, CDR2 YYEEEE. CDR3 sequence (DNA): TGTGCCAGCAGCTTGGAAGGGACAGGGGGGATCAACACTGAAGCTTTCTTT. Protein: CASSLEGTGGINTEAFF.

The CDR3 nucleotides read TGTGCCAGCAGGAACAGGGCTAGCGGGGAGCTGTTTTTT. It encodes CASRNRASGELFF. The V gene is TRBV6-5, the J gene TRBJ2-2; D is perhaps TRBD1 (6 bases). With 6 bases removed from V and 7 bases from J, the gap between germline ends came to 12 bases. Germline lookup yields CDR1 MNHEY and CDR2 SVGAGI. The CDR3 has 13 residues.

This chain connects TRBV7-2 to TRBJ1-5, with 7 positions matching TRBD1. V shed 1 base, J shed 2 bases, and the junction held 8 bases outside the gene matches. The length of the CDR3 is 17 residues. CDR1 SGHTA and CDR2 FQGNSA come from the germline V gene. CDR3 in amino acids: CASSLGQGGSGNQPQHF. As DNA, the CDR3 is TGTGCCAGCAGCTTAGGACAGGGTGGATCGGGCAATCAGCCCCAGCATTTT.

The V gene is TRBV6-5, the J gene TRBJ2-7; D possibly corresponds to TRBD1 (6 bases). In germline, CDR1 is MNHEY, CDR2 SVGAGI. Trimming cost V 2 bases and J 3 bases, with 11 bases left between them. The CDR3 is made up of 14 amino acids. The DNA of the CDR3 is TGTGCCAGCAGTTACCGTGTCAGGGGCTACGAGCAGTACTTC. The encoded protein is CASSYRVRGYEQYF.

V is TRBV11-2 and J is TRBJ2-1; 12 bases fit TRBD2. This CDR3 region has 15 residues. Germline V gene sequence: CDR1 SGHAT, CDR2 FQNNGV. V was pared by 3 bases and J by 4 bases, with 1 base of the junction left unmatched. The CDR3 bases are TGTGCCAGCAGCTTCGGGACTAGCGGGTACAATGAGCAGTTCTTC. The encoded protein is CASSFGTSGYNEQFF.

This clone came up once. CDR3 DNA sequence: TGTGCCAGCAGTTACGCAGGATCTTGGTTGAAAGCTTTCTTT. It yields the protein CASSYAGSWLKAFF. The chain joins TRBV6-5 to TRBJ1-1; D gene unclear. The germline V and J ends were trimmed by 2 bases and 9 bases, with 16 bases remaining between them. This CDR3 is 14 amino acids long. CDR1 is MNHEY and CDR2 is SVGAGI in the germline V gene.

The CDR3 DNA is TGTGCCAGCAGTGAAAAGGGAGGACAGGGGGATTCACCCCTCCACTTT. Translation gives CASSEKGGQGDSPLHF. The J gene is TRBJ1-6, the V gene TRBV6-1, with 10 bases lining up with TRBD1. CDR3 length: 16 residues. Germline lookup yields CDR1 MNHNS and CDR2 SASEGT. V was pared by 2 bases and J by 8 bases, with 6 bases of the junction left unmatched.

V usage is TRBV2 and J usage is TRBJ2-7; 7 bases are a match to TRBD1. The ends lost 7 bases at V and 0 bases at J; junction bases unmatched: 3. The CDR3 is made up of 13 amino acids. Germline CDR1 and CDR2: SNHLY and FYNNEI. The CDR3 loop is CASNRDSSYEQYF. The CDR3 DNA is TGTGCCAGCAACCGGGACAGCTCCTACGAGCAGTACTTC.

Written as DNA, the CDR3 is TGCGCCAGTCAGGGGACCAGCTCCTACGAGCAGTACTTC. Amino acids: CASQGTSSYEQYF. The rearrangement links TRBV10-1 to TRBJ2-7; D might be TRBD1 (6 bases). CDR1 and CDR2 (germline): WNHNN, SYGVQD (reference sequence). This CDR3 region has 13 residues. V was pared by 9 bases and J by 0 bases, with 12 bases between.

The chain joins TRBV7-2 to TRBJ1-1; 7 bases agree with TRBD1. Germline V gene sequence: CDR1 SGHTA, CDR2 FQGNSA. With V trimmed by 6 bases and J by 2 bases, 6 bases remained unmatched. The CDR3 runs 14 residues. Written as DNA, the CDR3 is TGTGCCAGCAGTTACAGGGGAGCCAACACTGAAGCTTTCTTT. Translated: CASSYRGANTEAFF.